This T cell receptor (beta chain) was sequenced in a study of blood T cell repertoires in COVID-19. Method: immunoSEQ multiplex PCR; TCRdb's copy keeps in-frame clones and lacks some. This table holds 120,000 to 150,000 clones, approximately 80% found once. Germline V gene sequence: CDR1 LNHDA, CDR2 SQIVND (reference sequence). The CDR3 is made up of 16 amino acids. Deletions cut 4 bases from V and 2 bases from J, with 16 bases between. The genes are TRBV19 and TRBJ2-3, with a tentative D call TRBD1 (6 bases). The origin of this receptor is a human donor in a cohort sampled during active COVID-19. The specimen was peripheral blood. CDR3 nucleotide sequence: TGTGCCAGTAGTAAACTAGGGGGTTCAACCACAGATACGCAGTATTTT. Translation gives CASSKLGGSTTDTQYF.